This T cell receptor (beta chain) was profiled in a study of T cells in Graves' hyperthyroidism and ophthalmopathy. The CDR3 runs to 18 residues. The V and J ends lost 6 bases and 0 bases, in that order; junction bases with no gene match: 9. CDR1 MNHNS and CDR2 SASEGT come from the germline V gene. What was amplified from RNA transcripts were TCR beta CDR3 regions. In the first-round RT-PCR of the TCR CDR3, the HTBI primer set was used. From the multiplex PCR reads, TCRdb called clonotypes with MiXCR, one entry per CDR3 protein. The table shows under 400,000 distinct CDR3 sequences, with roughly 25% occurring only once.

The receptor's source is a man in his fifties or sixties with Graves' hyperthyroidism. The chain couples TRBV6-1 to TRBJ2-6, with 9 bases lining up with TRBD1. Specimen: blood. The CDR3 DNA reads TGTGCCAGCAGGAGAATTACAGGGGGCTCCTCTGGGGCCAACGTCCTGACTTTC. Encoded protein: CASRRITGGSSGANVLTF.